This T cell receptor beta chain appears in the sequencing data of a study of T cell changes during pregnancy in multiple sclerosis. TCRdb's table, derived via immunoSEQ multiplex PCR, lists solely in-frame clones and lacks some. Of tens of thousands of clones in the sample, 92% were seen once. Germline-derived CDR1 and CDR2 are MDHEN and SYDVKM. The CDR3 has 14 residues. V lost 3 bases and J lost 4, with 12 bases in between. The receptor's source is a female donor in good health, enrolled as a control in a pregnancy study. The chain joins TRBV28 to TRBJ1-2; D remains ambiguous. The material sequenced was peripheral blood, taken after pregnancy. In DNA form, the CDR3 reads TGTGCCAGCAGTTTGGGGAGGAGCCCCTATGGCTACACCTTC. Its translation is CASSLGRSPYGYTF.